This is a list of T cell receptor beta chains from one sample in a study of memory CD4+ T cells and cytomegalovirus serostatus. The protocol was immunoSEQ multiplex PCR, while the TCRdb copy is restricted to in-frame clones and leaves out a portion. This sample has under 75,000 clones, with about 78% found just once. The sample consisted of memory CD4+ T cells from blood. These receptors were obtained from an adult in good health and CMV-seronegative. Some clones in this sample may be carry-over from other donors' samples. CDR3s include the opening cysteine and the closing phenylalanine or tryptophan. The D gene is left open where the match is weak. Clone sizes are given selectively: once, few, many, or a class where the clone is expanded.

>TRBD1|TRBV5-1|TRBJ2-7|.
TGCGCCAGCAGCTCGCAGGGGGCCCCCTACGAGCAGTACTTC
CASSSQGAPYEQYF
>.|TRBV7-2|TRBJ1-2|.
TGTGCCAGCAGCTTTCAGTTAAGCGGCTACACCTTC
CASSFQLSGYTF
>.|TRBV11-2|TRBJ2-3|.
TGTGCCAGCAGCTTAGCAGGCACAGATACGCAGTATTTT
CASSLAGTDTQYF
>.|TRBV5-1|TRBJ1-1|.
TGCGCCAGCAGCTTGTCTATCGGGGGGCTCAGTGAAGCTTTCTTT
CASSLSIGGLSEAFF
>.|TRBV6-1|TRBJ2-7|.
TGTGCCAGCAGGGGGTCCTATCGGGGTGGAGAGCAGTACTTC
CASRGSYRGGEQYF
>TRBD2|TRBV7-6|TRBJ2-2|.
TGTGCCAGCAGTCTCCACACCGGGGGGGCCTCCGGGGAGCTGTTTTTT
CASSLHTGGASGELFF
>.|TRBV19|TRBJ1-1|medium-sized
TGTGCCAGCAGTGGAGGCCCGTTCTACGGCGAAGCTTTCTTT
CASSGGPFYGEAFF
>.|TRBV6-1|TRBJ2-7|.
TGTGCCAGCAGGGAAGGGGGGGGCCGCTCCTACGAGCAGTACTTC
CASREGGGRSYEQYF
>.|TRBV6-6|TRBJ2-1|.
TGTGCCAGCAGTCTCGGCAACTACAATGAGCAGTTCTTC
CASSLGNYNEQFF
>.|TRBV5-8|TRBJ1-5|.
TGTGCCAGCAGCTTAGGAAAGGGAAGCAATCAGCCCCAGCATTTT
CASSLGKGSNQPQHF
>.|TRBV20-1|TRBJ2-5|.
TGCAGTCATGACAGAGAAGAGACCCAGTACTTC
CSHDREETQYF
>.|TRBV5-4|TRBJ1-6|once
TGTGCCAGCAGCTTATCTTCCCAGGCGGTCTCACCCCTCCACTTT
CASSLSSQAVSPLHF
>.|TRBV28|TRBJ1-5|few
TGTGCCAGCAGTTTGGGGCCGAAGGGTTTTTATAGCAATCAGCCCCAGCATTTT
CASSLGPKGFYSNQPQHF
>TRBD1|TRBV2|TRBJ1-4|.
TGTGCCAGCAGACAGGGGGCTAATGAAAAACTGTTTTTT
CASRQGANEKLFF
>.|TRBV5-5|TRBJ2-7|once
TGTGCCAGCAGCTTCGGATCCAGGACTCCGGACTACGAGCAGTACTTC
CASSFGSRTPDYEQYF
>.|TRBV11-2|TRBJ2-1|once
TGTGCCAGCAGACCCGTAAGGGGGAACAATGAGCAGTTCTTC
CASRPVRGNNEQFF
>.|TRBV2|TRBJ2-2|.
TGTGCCAGCAGTGGGCTAGCGAACACCGGGGAGCTGTTTTTT
CASSGLANTGELFF
>TRBD2|TRBV19|TRBJ2-7|.
TGTGCCAGTAGTTTACGACCTAGCGGGGGAAGGACCTACGAGCAGTACTTC
CASSLRPSGGRTYEQYF
>.|TRBV15|TRBJ1-1|.
TGTGCCACCAGCTTACCGACAGGACCGAACACTGAAGCTTTCTTT
CATSLPTGPNTEAFF
>TRBD1|TRBV7-2|TRBJ2-1|.
TGTGCCAGCAGCATTACGGGACAGCTATACAATGAGCAGTTCTTC
CASSITGQLYNEQFF
>.|TRBV5-4|TRBJ2-3|once
TGTGCCAGCAGCTTGAACAGCCGCACAGATACGCAGTATTTT
CASSLNSRTDTQYF
>TRBD1|TRBV10-3|TRBJ1-6|.
TGTGCCATCAGTCCAAGACAGGGGAGGGATTCACCCCTCCACTTT
CAISPRQGRDSPLHF
>.|TRBV19|TRBJ1-5|.
TGTGCCACCAAACAGGGTGGACAGCCCCAGCATTTT
CATKQGGQPQHF
>TRBD2|TRBV28|TRBJ2-1|once
TGTGCCAGCAGCCCTCCGGGACTAGCGAACGAGCAGTTCTTC
CASSPPGLANEQFF
>TRBD2|TRBV7-2|TRBJ2-1|.
TGTGCCAGCAGGGATAGCGGGAGGGCCTCAAGGAATGAGCAGTTCTTC
CASRDSGRASRNEQFF
>.|TRBV18|TRBJ2-7|.
TGTGCCAGCTCACTAGACTACGAGCAGTACTTC
CASSLDYEQYF
>.|TRBV4-2|TRBJ1-2|.
TGTGCCAGCAGCCAAGACAGTTCGGGGGGTTTGGGGGGCTACACCTTC
CASSQDSSGGLGGYTF
>TRBD1|TRBV19|TRBJ1-2|.
TGTGCCAGTGCAAGAACGGACAGGGGAGGCTATGGCTACACCTTC
CASARTDRGGYGYTF
>TRBD2|TRBV4-2|TRBJ2-7|.
TGTGCCAGCAGCCAGAGGACTAACGAGCGGGGGAGCTCCTACGAGCAGTACTTC
CASSQRTNERGSSYEQYF
>.|TRBV29-1|TRBJ2-5|few
TGCAGCGCCCCGGGGGCAGTTCAAGAGACCCAGTACTTC
CSAPGAVQETQYF
>TRBD1|TRBV29-1|TRBJ2-3|.
TGCAGCGTGGGACAGGACAACACAGATACGCAGTATTTT
CSVGQDNTDTQYF
>.|TRBV4-3|TRBJ1-2|.
TGCGCCAGCAGCCAAGATGTGGGGGCCTATGGCTACACCTTC
CASSQDVGAYGYTF
>.|TRBV25-1|TRBJ2-5|.
TGTGCCAGCAGAGGATGGGGCGTAGAGACCCAGTACTTC
CASRGWGVETQYF
>.|TRBV30|TRBJ2-2|.
TGTGCCTGGAGTGTAGGGAGAGACACCGGGGAGCTGTTTTTT
CAWSVGRDTGELFF
>.|TRBV19|TRBJ1-2|.
TGTGCCAGTAGTATCGGGGTTGCAACCTATGGCTACACCTTC
CASSIGVATYGYTF
>.|TRBV2|TRBJ2-7|.
TGTGCCAGCAGTCCTCAGGGGACCGAGCAGTACTTC
CASSPQGTEQYF
>.|TRBV7-9|TRBJ1-1|few
TGTGCCAGCATAAAGGTGGTGAACACTGAAGCTTTCTTT
CASIKVVNTEAFF
>TRBD2|TRBV6-1|TRBJ2-3|.
TGTGCCAGCAATCTCCAGCGGGAGGTATCAGATACGCAGTATTTT
CASNLQREVSDTQYF
>TRBD1|TRBV5-1|TRBJ1-2|.
TGCGCCAGCAGCTTACAGGGGGTCGGTGGCTACACCTTC
CASSLQGVGGYTF
>TRBD2|TRBV28|TRBJ2-7|.
TGTGCCAGCAGCCAACCTGGACTAGCGGGAGGATACGAGCAGTACTTC
CASSQPGLAGGYEQYF
>TRBD1|TRBV6-6|TRBJ2-3|few
TGTGCCAGCAGTAGAGAACAGGGGGTTAGCGCAGATACGCAGTATTTT
CASSREQGVSADTQYF
>.|TRBV2|TRBJ2-3|.
TGTGCCAGCACAGGGGAACGTAGCACAGATACGCAGTATTTT
CASTGERSTDTQYF
>.|TRBV7-8|TRBJ1-5|.
TGTGCCAGCAGAAGGGCGGGGGATCAGCCCCAGCATTTT
CASRRAGDQPQHF
>TRBD2|TRBV5-4|TRBJ2-7|.
TGTGCCAGCAGCGTAGTCCCGGGACTAGAGCAGTACTTC
CASSVVPGLEQYF